These 22 T cell receptor beta chains were all obtained from the same sample, sequenced in a study of vaccination effects on CD4 cells after COVID-19. Expansion of antigen-specific CD4+ T cells with viral peptide pools was carried out by the ViraFEST assay before sequencing. Following culture for nine to ten days, CD4+ T cells were isolated. Absence of prior SARS-CoV-2 infection characterized the vaccine recipients, who showed negative nucleocapsid antibodies. No antigen has been identified for these receptors. Sequencing was performed with immunoSEQ multiplex PCR; in TCRdb, only in-frame clones are kept and a portion is missing. The sample includes 37,000 or so clones, 60% to 80% of them seen just once. The specimen comprised CD4+ T cells from PBMCs cultured with HCoV-OC43 spike peptides, sampled before COVID-19 vaccination. Subset meaning: HCoV-OC43 spike overlapping peptide pool stimulation. The receptor set was obtained from a human donor who received a COVID-19 vaccine.

The chain uses TRBV28 and TRBJ2-7; 9 bases are shared with TRBD2. The length of the CDR3 is 14 residues. With 6 bases clipped from V and 2 bases from J, the junction kept 5 bases outside the gene matches. Germline values: CDR1 MDHEN, CDR2 SYDVKM. The CDR3 sequence is CASRKREATYEQYF. The CDR3 DNA reads TGTGCCAGCAGGAAGCGGGAGGCCACCTACGAGCAGTACTTC.

The CDR3 region is CASRVSGGAQAFF. Here the CDR3 DNA reads TGTGCCAGCAGGGTGAGCGGGGGGGCCCAGGCGTTCTTC. The V gene is TRBV6-5, the J gene TRBJ2-1; 10 bases map to TRBD2. The CDR3 totals 13 residues. The germline gives CDR1 MNHEY, CDR2 SVGAGI. With 6 bases clipped from V and 15 bases from J, the junction kept 11 bases outside the gene matches.

The gene calls are TRBV12-3 or TRBV12-4 and TRBJ1-1, with TRBD1 identical over 7 bases. V was pared by 11 bases and J by 1 base, with 7 bases of the junction left unmatched. This CDR3 contains 13 residues. In DNA form, the CDR3 reads TGTGCCGGGGGACAGAGCACGAACACTGAAGCTTTCTTT. Its protein product is CAGGQSTNTEAFF.

The chain uses TRBV5-1 and TRBJ2-3; 12 bases line up with TRBD1. This CDR3 comprises 16 residues. Germline V gene data show CDR1 as SGHRS and CDR2 as YFSETQ. V was clipped by 4 bases and J by 3 bases; unmatched bases: 6. This chain's CDR3 is CASSAGTGGGTDTQYF. CDR3 nucleotide sequence: TGCGCCAGCAGCGCCGGGACAGGGGGCGGAACAGATACGCAGTATTTT.

The chain employs TRBV5-1 and TRBJ2-5, with TRBD1 matching 7 bases. J was trimmed by 10 bases and V by 5 bases; bases with no gene match: 17. CDR1 is SGHRS and CDR2 is YFSETQ in the germline V gene. This CDR3 spans 15 amino acids. CDR3 amino acids: CASRYRQGPSLDQYF. The CDR3 coding sequence is TGCGCCAGCAGATACCGACAGGGACCTTCGTTGGACCAGTACTTC. The whole variable domain, filled in from reference TRBV5-1 and TRBJ2-5, reads KAGVTQTPRYLIKTRGQQVTLSCSPISGHRSVSWYQQTPGQGLQFLFEYFSETQRNKGNFPGRFSGRQFSNSRSEMNVSTLELGDSALYLCASRYRQGPSLDQYFGPGTRLLVL.

This clone was found a few times. This chain connects TRBV7-8 to TRBJ2-1, with D perhaps being TRBD1 or TRBD2 (6 bases each). CDR3 length: 15 amino acids. Per germline, CDR1 SGHVS and CDR2 FQNEAQ. V lost 8 bases and J 2 bases, leaving 16 bases between the germline ends. The CDR3 region has the DNA TGTGCCAGCCGGAAGGGGGGTAGGGCCTACAATGAGCAGTTCTTC. Residues: CASRKGGRAYNEQFF.

This chain connects TRBV24-1 to TRBJ2-5; the match to TRBD1 covers 9 bases. From germline, CDR1 is KGHDR and CDR2 SFDVKD. The length of the CDR3 is 16 residues. V gave up 4 bases and J gave up 2 bases; unmatched junction bases: 7. The chain's CDR3 is CATSEGTGKAQETQYF. In DNA, the CDR3 is TGTGCCACCAGTGAAGGGACAGGGAAGGCTCAAGAGACCCAGTACTTC.

This clone has a handful of counts. The chain couples TRBV14 to TRBJ2-7; TRBD1 is a possible D gene (5 bases). The CDR3 loop spans 14 amino acids. Germline V lookup: CDR1 SGHDN, CDR2 FVKESK. V shed 1 base and J shed 7 bases, with 14 bases lying between them. The CDR3 nucleotides are TGTGCCAGCAGCCAAGGGACGGTCCAGGGTGAGCAGTACTTC. Translation gives CASSQGTVQGEQYF.

The gene calls are TRBV5-4 and TRBJ1-1; tentative D call: TRBD1 (5 bases). Trimming left V 4 bases short and J 3 bases short, with 16 bases between. The CDR3 has 15 amino acids. Germline-derived CDR1 and CDR2 are SGHNT and YYREEE (reference sequence). CDR3 in DNA: TGTGCCAGCAGCGACACAAGGGGTGGAGACACTGAAGCTTTCTTT. Amino acids: CASSDTRGGDTEAFF.

The V and J genes are TRBV5-1 and TRBJ1-1, with 7 bases identical to TRBD1. Germline assignment: CDR1 SGHRS and CDR2 YFSETQ. The CDR3 spans 15 residues. V gave up 4 bases and J gave up 1 base; unmatched junction bases: 7. The CDR3 nucleotides are TGCGCCAGCAGCCCAACAGGGGCGGGGAACACTGAAGCTTTCTTT. Residues: CASSPTGAGNTEAFF.

This clone turned up a few times. The rearrangement links TRBV5-1 to TRBJ1-5; no firm D call. This CDR3 region has 14 residues. V was pared by 0 bases and J by 4 bases, with 8 bases between. CDR1 and CDR2 (germline): SGHRS, YFSETQ. The CDR3 nucleotides are TGCGCCAGCAGCTTGGGGCAGACTAATCAGCCCCAGCATTTT. Residues: CASSLGQTNQPQHF.

This clone has just one count. The rearrangement uses TRBV12-5 and TRBJ2-2, with D perhaps TRBD1 or TRBD2 (7 bases each). The V end lost 1 base, the J end lost 6 bases, and 12 bases lay between the germline ends. This CDR3 is built from 15 residues. CDR1 and CDR2 from the germline V gene are LGHNT and FRNRAP. The CDR3 protein is CASGLGPGGAGELFF. The CDR3 DNA reads as TGTGCTAGTGGTTTGGGGCCAGGGGGGGCCGGGGAGCTGTTTTTT.

The count of this clone is one. The J gene is TRBJ2-6, the V gene TRBV5-4; 8 nucleotides match TRBD2. CDR1 and CDR2 from the germline V gene are SGHNT and YYREEE (reference sequence). The CDR3 consists of 16 residues. J gave up 2 bases and V 4 bases, and 5 bases lay outside the gene matches. The CDR3 region is CASSRSAGAGANVLTF. The DNA for the CDR3 is TGTGCCAGCAGCAGATCAGCGGGAGCTGGGGCCAACGTCCTGACTTTC.

This clone was detected once. The chain is built from TRBV15 and TRBJ2-6; no reliable D call. The CDR3 is made up of 15 amino acids. The V end was cut by 0 bases, the J end by 3 bases, with 6 bases between. Germline V gives CDR1 LNHNV, CDR2 YYDKDF (reference sequence). In DNA form, the CDR3 reads TGTGCCACCAGCAGAGAACAGATTGGGGCCAACGTCCTGACTTTC. Protein product: CATSREQIGANVLTF.

The V call is TRBV5-1, the J call TRBJ2-1, with D unresolved. This CDR3 is 12 amino acids long. From germline, CDR1 is SGHRS and CDR2 YFSETQ. V was pared by 2 bases and J by 7 bases, with 7 bases between. The DNA for the CDR3 is TGCGCCAGCAGCTTCGACGGAAATGAGCAGTTCTTC. Protein sequence: CASSFDGNEQFF.

J is TRBJ1-2 and V is TRBV11-2; the D gene is possibly TRBD1 (5 bases). CDR3 length: 14 amino acids. Trimming shortened V by 4 bases and J by 5 bases, and 14 bases separated the two germline ends. CDR1 is SGHAT and CDR2 is FQNNGV in the germline V gene. CDR3 in amino acids: CASSSSPGGYGYTF. The CDR3 DNA reads as TGTGCCAGCAGCTCCTCCCCGGGGGGGTATGGCTACACCTTC.

The CDR3 coding sequence is TGTGCCAGCAGCCAAACAGGGGTAGGCACTGAAGCTTTCTTT. The encoded protein is CASSQTGVGTEAFF. The V and J genes are TRBV14 and TRBJ1-1; TRBD1 matches at 7 bases. Germline assignment: CDR1 SGHDN and CDR2 FVKESK. Germline trimming cut 2 bases from V and 4 bases from J; bases unmatched to any gene: 4. The CDR3 sequence is 14 residues long.

This sequence joins TRBV7-2 and TRBJ2-1; tentative D call: TRBD2 (6 bases). Per germline, CDR1 SGHTA and CDR2 FQGNSA. The CDR3 runs 15 residues. The ends were cut back, 0 bases at V and 6 bases at J, with 12 bases in the middle. The CDR3 loop reads CASSLANAGFNEQFF. The CDR3 nucleotides read TGTGCCAGCAGCTTAGCTAATGCGGGGTTCAATGAGCAGTTCTTC.

This clone was picked up a small number of times. The rearrangement uses TRBV14 and TRBJ2-7; 7 nucleotides line up with TRBD1. CDR3 length: 14 residues. V shed 1 base, J shed 5 bases, and the junction held 5 bases outside the gene matches. The V gene's germline CDR1 is SGHDN and CDR2 FVKESK. CDR3 nucleotides: TGTGCCAGCAGCCAAGTAGGCAGGGGGAACGAGCAGTACTTC. This codes for CASSQVGRGNEQYF.

The chain uses TRBV19 and TRBJ1-6, with D tentatively TRBD1 (5 bases). Per germline, CDR1 LNHDA and CDR2 SQIVND (reference sequence). This CDR3 spans 16 amino acids. V lost 5 bases and J lost 10, with 21 bases in between. CDR3 loop: CASSPPRQGIRSPLHF. CDR3 DNA: TGTGCCAGTAGTCCGCCCCGGCAGGGAATACGCTCACCCCTCCACTTT.

The gene calls are TRBV18 and TRBJ1-6, with a possible D match to TRBD1 (6 bases). The CDR3 runs to 15 residues. Germline lookup yields CDR1 KGHSH and CDR2 LQKENI. V lost 5 bases to trimming and J lost 7 bases, with 15 bases between them. This chain's CDR3 is CASSTNRDPNSPLHF. CDR3 coding DNA: TGTGCCAGCTCAACTAACAGGGACCCGAATTCACCCCTCCACTTT.

This clone was picked up many times. This rearrangement joins TRBV2 to TRBJ2-1, with 9 nucleotides matching TRBD2. V lost 6 bases and J lost 6; bases outside the gene matches: 6. The V gene's germline CDR1 is SNHLY and CDR2 FYNNEI. CDR3 length: 14 residues. The CDR3 DNA reads as TGTGCCAGCAGGGAAACTAGCGGGCGCAATGAGCAGTTCTTC. It codes for CASRETSGRNEQFF.